This section outlines one T cell receptor (beta chain) sequence together with its context. Its antigen is currently unknown. This specimen belongs to a study of shared clonotypes between healthy human individuals. As for the study in general: The study used three CD4 naive, three CD4 memory, two CD8 naive and one CD8 memory plate per donor. Study results and limitations: Researchers found naive subsets generally carried larger estimated richness than memory subsets.

Sequencing was performed with immunoSEQ multiplex PCR; in TCRdb, only in-frame clones are kept and a portion is missing. The sample comprises 1.4 million to 1.5 million clones, approximately 97% of which are singletons, and about 1.2% rests with the top ten. The germline CDR1 and CDR2 sequences are SEHNR and FQNEAQ (reference sequence). The CDR3 covers 16 residues. V trimming: 5 bases; J trimming: 1 base; junction bases outside the gene matches: 6. Source material: naive CD4+ T cells sorted from blood. The sample's subset: CD45RA+ positively selected. The chain links TRBV7-9 to TRBJ2-3; 10 nucleotides agree with TRBD1. The receptor comes from a man aged 25 to 40 in good health. CDR3 bases: TGTGCCAGCAGCGCGCGGACAGGGGGAGGCACAGATACGCAGTATTTT. Residues: CASSARTGGGTDTQYF.